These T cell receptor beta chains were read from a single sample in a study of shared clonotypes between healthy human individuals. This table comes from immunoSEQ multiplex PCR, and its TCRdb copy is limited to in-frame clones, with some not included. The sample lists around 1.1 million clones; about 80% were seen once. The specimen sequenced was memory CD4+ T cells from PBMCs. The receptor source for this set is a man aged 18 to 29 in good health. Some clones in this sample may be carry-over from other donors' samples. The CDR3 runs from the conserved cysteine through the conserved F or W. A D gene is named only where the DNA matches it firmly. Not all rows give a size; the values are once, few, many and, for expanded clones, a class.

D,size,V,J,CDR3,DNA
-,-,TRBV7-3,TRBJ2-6,CASTTIGGSGANVLTF,TGTGCCAGCACCACCATAGGGGGCTCTGGGGCCAACGTCCTGACTTTC
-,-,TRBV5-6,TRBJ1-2,CASSLLRLNYGYTF,TGTGCCAGCAGCTTGTTACGACTGAACTATGGCTACACCTTC
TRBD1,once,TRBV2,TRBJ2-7,CASSVDRAYEQYF,TGTGCCAGCAGTGTTGACAGGGCTTACGAGCAGTACTTC
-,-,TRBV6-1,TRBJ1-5,CASSEDRRYQPQHF,TGTGCCAGCAGTGAAGATCGCAGATATCAGCCCCAGCATTTT
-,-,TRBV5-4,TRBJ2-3,CASSITGGGSADTQYF,TGTGCCAGCAGCATCACAGGGGGGGGTAGTGCAGATACGCAGTATTTT
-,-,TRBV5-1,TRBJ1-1,CASSLERGRNTEAFF,TGCGCCAGCAGCTTGGAGAGGGGTCGGAACACTGAAGCTTTCTTT
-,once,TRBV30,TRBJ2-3,CAWSVPPRLPGGRTDTQYF,TGTGCCTGGAGTGTACCCCCCCGATTGCCAGGGGGGCGGACAGATACGCAGTATTTT
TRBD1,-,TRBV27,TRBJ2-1,CASKRTGGNEQFF,TGTGCCAGCAAGCGGACAGGGGGAAATGAGCAGTTCTTC
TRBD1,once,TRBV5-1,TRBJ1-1,CASSSLKTGRGSEAFF,TGCGCCAGCAGCTCCCTTAAGACAGGGCGGGGATCTGAAGCTTTCTTT
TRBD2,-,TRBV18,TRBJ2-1,CASSPPGGGSYNEQFF,TGTGCCAGCTCACCCCCGGGGGGTGGCTCCTACAATGAGCAGTTCTTC
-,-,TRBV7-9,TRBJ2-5,CASSFGNNQETQYF,TGTGCCAGCAGCTTCGGCAACAACCAAGAGACCCAGTACTTC
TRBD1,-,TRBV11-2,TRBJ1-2,CASSFTGAEGYTF,TGTGCCAGCAGCTTCACAGGGGCTGAGGGCTACACCTTC
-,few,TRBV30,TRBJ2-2,CAWRGSRLFF,TGTGCCTGGAGGGGATCCCGGCTGTTTTTT
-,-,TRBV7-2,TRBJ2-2,CASSSRPSPPELFF,TGTGCCAGCAGCTCGAGACCTAGCCCCCCTGAGCTGTTTTTT
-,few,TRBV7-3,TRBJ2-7,CASSLRGGGYEQYF,TGTGCCAGCAGCTTAAGGGGTGGGGGATACGAGCAGTACTTC
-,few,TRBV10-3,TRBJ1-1,CAISESTESPAFF,TGTGCCATCAGTGAGTCGACTGAGTCCCCAGCTTTCTTT
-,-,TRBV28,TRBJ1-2,CASSGTFYGYTF,TGTGCCAGCAGCGGGACTTTCTATGGCTACACCTTC
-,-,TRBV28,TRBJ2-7,CASMGASLYEQYF,TGTGCCAGCATGGGCGCCAGTCTCTACGAGCAGTACTTC
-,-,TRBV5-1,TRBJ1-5,CASSLDSGNQPQHF,TGCGCCAGCAGCTTGGACAGCGGCAATCAGCCCCAGCATTTT
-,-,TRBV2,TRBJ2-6,CASRADRPGANVLTF,TGTGCCAGCAGAGCTGACAGACCTGGGGCCAACGTCCTGACTTTC
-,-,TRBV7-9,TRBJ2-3,CASSLGGSTGRTDTQYF,TGTGCCAGCAGCTTAGGTGGGAGCACCGGACGCACAGATACGCAGTATTTT
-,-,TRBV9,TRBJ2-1,CASSGAQLSGDEQFF,TGTGCCAGCAGCGGGGCCCAGCTTAGTGGAGATGAGCAGTTCTTC
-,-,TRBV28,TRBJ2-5,CASTNGGAKAFGETQYF,TGTGCCAGCACCAATGGGGGGGCAAAGGCATTCGGAGAGACCCAGTACTTC
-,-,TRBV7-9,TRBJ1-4,CASSFREDEKLFF,TGTGCCAGCAGCTTTAGGGAGGATGAAAAACTGTTTTTT
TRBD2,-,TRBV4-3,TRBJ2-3,CASSQVLAADTQYF,TGCGCCAGCAGCCAAGTTCTAGCGGCAGATACGCAGTATTTT
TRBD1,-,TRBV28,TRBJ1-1,CASSEGNRGSDDFF,TGTGCCAGCAGTGAGGGTAACAGGGGCTCGGATGATTTCTTT
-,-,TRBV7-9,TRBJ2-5,CASSLAGGTIETQYF,TGTGCCAGCAGCTTAGCGGGCGGGACGATTGAGACCCAGTACTTC
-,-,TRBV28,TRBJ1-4,CASSLLGVGDLNEKLFF,TGTGCCAGCAGTTTATTGGGCGTGGGGGATCTTAATGAAAAACTGTTTTTT
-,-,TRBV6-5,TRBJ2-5,CASSFTRYQETQYF,TGTGCCAGCAGCTTCACTAGATACCAAGAGACCCAGTACTTC
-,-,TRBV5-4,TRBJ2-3,CASSLGGQGYTDTQYF,TGTGCCAGCAGCTTGGGCGGGCAGGGTTACACAGATACGCAGTATTTT
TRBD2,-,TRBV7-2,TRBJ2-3,CASRYGGGTDTQYF,TGTGCCAGCCGATACGGGGGGGGCACAGATACGCAGTATTTT
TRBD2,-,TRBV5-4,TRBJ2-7,CASSLGGGSYEQYF,TGTGCCAGCAGCTTGGGAGGCGGGAGCTACGAGCAGTACTTC
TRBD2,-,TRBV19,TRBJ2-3,CASTGTSGNTDTQYF,TGTGCCAGTACTGGGACTAGCGGGAACACAGATACGCAGTATTTT
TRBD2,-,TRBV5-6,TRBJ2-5,CASSPRDYGETQYF,TGTGCCAGCAGCCCCCGGGACTATGGGGAGACCCAGTACTTC
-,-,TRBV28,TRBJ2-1,CASSLGGLSYNEQFF,TGTGCCAGCAGTTTGGGGGGCCTCTCCTACAATGAGCAGTTCTTC
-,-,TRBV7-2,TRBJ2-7,CASSLEGLAEQYF,TGTGCCAGCAGCTTAGAGGGTCTAGCGGAGCAGTACTTC
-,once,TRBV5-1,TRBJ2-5,CASSHQQETQYF,TGCGCCAGCAGCCATCAGCAAGAGACCCAGTACTTC
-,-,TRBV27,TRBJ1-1,CASSLRLGKEEAFF,TGTGCCAGCAGTTTACGCCTAGGGAAAGAAGAAGCTTTCTTT
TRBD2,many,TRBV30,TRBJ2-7,CAWSELAGEDEQYF,TGTGCCTGGAGTGAACTAGCGGGAGAAGACGAGCAGTACTTC
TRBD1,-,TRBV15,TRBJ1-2,CATSTGQGRGGYTF,TGTGCCACCAGCACGGGACAGGGTCGGGGAGGCTACACCTTC
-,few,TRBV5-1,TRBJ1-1,CASKSIVSNTEAFF,TGCGCCAGCAAATCGATCGTATCGAACACTGAAGCTTTCTTT
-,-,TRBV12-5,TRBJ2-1,CASGWGQDEQFF,TGTGCTAGTGGCTGGGGCCAAGATGAGCAGTTCTTC
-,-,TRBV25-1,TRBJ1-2,CASSVGAPFYGYTF,TGTGCCAGCAGTGTGGGGGCCCCCTTCTATGGCTACACCTTC
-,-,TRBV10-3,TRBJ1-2,CAISEGRNYGYTF,TGTGCCATCAGTGAAGGCAGAAACTATGGCTACACCTTC
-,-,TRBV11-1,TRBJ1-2,CAATAAAPGGVALYGYTF,TGTGCGGCGACCGCAGCAGCCCCGGGGGGGGTCGCCCTCTATGGCTACACCTTC
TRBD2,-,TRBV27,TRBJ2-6,CASSLFGLLAGTSGANVLTF,TGTGCCAGCAGTTTATTTGGGCTTTTAGCGGGGACCTCTGGGGCCAACGTCCTGACTTTC
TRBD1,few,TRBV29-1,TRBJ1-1,CSVDRTGANTEAFF,TGCAGCGTTGATAGGACAGGAGCCAACACTGAAGCTTTCTTT
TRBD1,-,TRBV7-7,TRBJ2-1,CASSLTGGNEQFF,TGTGCCAGCAGCTTGACAGGGGGCAATGAGCAGTTCTTC
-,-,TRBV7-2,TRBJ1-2,CASSLISRQGALAF,TGTGCCAGCAGCTTAATCTCCCGACAAGGGGCTCTTGCCTTC
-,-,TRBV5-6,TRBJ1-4,CASSFGQTNEKLFF,TGTGCCAGCAGCTTTGGACAGACTAATGAAAAACTGTTTTTT
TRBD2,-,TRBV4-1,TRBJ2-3,CASSPPAGEGGDTQYF,TGCGCCAGCAGCCCCCCCGCGGGAGAGGGCGGAGATACGCAGTATTTT
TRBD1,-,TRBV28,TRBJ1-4,CASSTGTGVIQKLFF,TGTGCCAGCAGTACTGGGACAGGGGTTATTCAAAAACTGTTTTTT
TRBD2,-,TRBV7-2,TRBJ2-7,CASSLAGGSYEQYF,TGTGCCAGCAGCTTAGCGGGAGGGTCCTACGAGCAGTACTTC
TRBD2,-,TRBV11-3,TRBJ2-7,CASSALAGGPGYEQYF,TGTGCCAGCAGCGCGCTAGCGGGAGGGCCAGGATACGAGCAGTACTTC